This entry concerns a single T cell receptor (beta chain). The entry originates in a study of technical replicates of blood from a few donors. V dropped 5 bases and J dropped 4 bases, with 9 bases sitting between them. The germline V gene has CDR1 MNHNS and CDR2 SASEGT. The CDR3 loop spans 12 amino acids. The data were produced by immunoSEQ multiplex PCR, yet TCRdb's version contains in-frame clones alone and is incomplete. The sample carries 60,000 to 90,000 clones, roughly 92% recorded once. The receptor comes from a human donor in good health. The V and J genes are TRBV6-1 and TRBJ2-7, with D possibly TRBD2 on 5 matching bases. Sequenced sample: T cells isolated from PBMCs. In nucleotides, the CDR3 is TGTGCCAGCAGTCTTCTAGCATACGAGCAGTACTTC. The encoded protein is CASSLLAYEQYF.